This TCR beta chain is from a study of shared clonotypes between healthy human individuals. Study in general: Each donor contributed plates that comprised three CD4 naive, three CD4 memory, two CD8 naive and one CD8 memory.

Note on this clone: The antigen remains undetermined.

General study points: Only blood was sampled; tissue repertoires likely differ.

Germline V lookup: CDR1 MNHEY, CDR2 SMNVEV (reference sequence). This CDR3 is 14 amino acids long. Trimming shortened V by 6 bases and J by 3 bases, and 12 bases separated the two germline ends. CD8 cells classed as naive were CD45RO-negative and positively selected for CCR7, excluding terminally differentiated effector memory CD45RA+ cells. DNA at about 190 ng, 30,000 or so T cell genomes, went into sorted-subset replicate PCRs. Generated by immunoSEQ multiplex PCR, the TCRdb table keeps only in-frame clones and is missing some. The table shows around 2.1 million clones, with roughly 91% occurring only once.

The chain has TRBV27 and TRBJ1-5, with D maybe TRBD1 (5 bases). The TCR originated in a young man in good health. Some clones in this sample may be carry-over from other donors' samples. Sequenced material: naive CD8+ T cells from PBMCs. The CDR3 loop is CASSETEFNQPQHF. Written as DNA, the CDR3 is TGTGCCAGCAGCGAGACAGAATTCAATCAGCCCCAGCATTTT.